The rows below give T cell receptor beta chains drawn from one sample of a study of shared clonotypes between healthy human individuals. Repertoires were generated with immunoSEQ multiplex PCR, while TCRdb's copy carries only in-frame clones and drops some. The repertoire holds more than 2 million clones, with 90% to 96% as singletons. The sample comprised naive CD4+ T cells sorted from blood. The source is a young man in good health. Each CDR3 is given with its conserved first and last residue. The D gene is left open where the match is weak. A row's size may be missing; if present it is once, few, many or a size class.

.,TRBJ2-2,TRBV29-1,once,TGCAGCGTTGGGTACAGGTTGACGAACACCGGGGAGCTGTTTTTT,CSVGYRLTNTGELFF
.,TRBJ2-7,TRBV18,.,TGTGCCAGCTCCTATTCCCAGGGGGGGAGCTCCTACGAGCAGTACTTC,CASSYSQGGSSYEQYF
TRBD1,TRBJ2-5,TRBV11-2,.,TGTGCCAGCAGCCAAGGGACAGGGGTTATAGAGACCCAGTACTTC,CASSQGTGVIETQYF
TRBD2,TRBJ2-5,TRBV10-3,.,TGTGCCATCAGTGAGTCCCCTGCGGGGGTGAAGACCCAGTACTTC,CAISESPAGVKTQYF
TRBD1,TRBJ2-6,TRBV28,.,TGTGCCAGCAGCCCTGGGACAGGCGGGGCCAACGTCCTGACTTTC,CASSPGTGGANVLTF
TRBD2,TRBJ2-5,TRBV7-3,.,TGTGCCAGCAGCTTAATCGGACTAGCGGGGGGACAAGAGACCCAGTACTTC,CASSLIGLAGGQETQYF
TRBD1,TRBJ1-3,TRBV30,.,TGTGCCAGGGGGCGAGGAAACACCATATATTTT,CARGRGNTIYF
TRBD1,TRBJ1-5,TRBV4-1,.,TGCGCCAGCAGCCAAGATCCGGGACAGGGGGCTCAGCCCCAGCATTTT,CASSQDPGQGAQPQHF
.,TRBJ1-2,TRBV2,.,TGTGCCAGCGGGCGGGACCGTCTTAATAACTATGGCTACACCTTC,CASGRDRLNNYGYTF
.,TRBJ1-1,TRBV10-3,.,TGTGCCATCAGTGAGAGGGAGGGGACTGAAGCTTTCTTT,CAISEREGTEAFF
TRBD2,TRBJ2-5,TRBV29-1,once,TGCAGCGTTCACCTCACTAGCGGGAGGGAGGAGACCCAGTACTTC,CSVHLTSGREETQYF
TRBD1,TRBJ2-1,TRBV6-1,.,TGTGCCAGCAGTGAAAACAGGGGTATTTACAATGAGCAGTTCTTC,CASSENRGIYNEQFF
.,TRBJ2-2,TRBV11-3,.,TGTGCCAGCAGCTTAGCTGGGGGGTCCGGGGAGCTGTTTTTT,CASSLAGGSGELFF
TRBD1,TRBJ1-2,TRBV5-6,.,TGTGCCAGCAGCTTAGACAGGGGGCCTGTCTTTTCTAACTATGGCTACACCTTC,CASSLDRGPVFSNYGYTF